This T cell receptor (beta chain) comes out of a study of cytomegalovirus exposure and HLA in healthy donors. The wider study: Earlier sequencing of about 200 million T cells yielded 100 million to 120 million unique TCR beta sequences.

With 60 Vbeta and 13 Jbeta primers, the PCR was carried out. Assay used: immunoSEQ multiplex PCR; TCRdb lists only in-frame clones, some missing. The sample shows roughly 150,000 clones, about 10% of them seen only once. Germline assignment: CDR1 MNHEY and CDR2 SVGAGI. The CDR3 has 16 amino acids. With 0 bases clipped from V and 2 bases from J, the junction kept 6 bases outside the gene matches. Findings of the study overall: Excluded: some indistinguishable V segments such as TRBV6-2 and TRBV6-3. A missense variant in DCLRE1C was later tied to TCR beta V- and J-gene trimming.

Of note for this clone: The antigen is undetermined.

These donors counted as nominally healthy when sampled, but unrecorded immune exposures were likely. Sequencing input: PBMCs. The chain employs TRBV6-5 and TRBJ2-7; 8 bases line up with TRBD2. This receptor was identified in a man in his fifties or sixties in good health and CMV-seronegative. The CDR3 loop reads CASSYSITSGAYEQYF. The CDR3 DNA follows: TGTGCCAGCAGTTACTCGATTACTAGCGGCGCCTACGAGCAGTACTTC.